This TCR beta chain stems from a study of CD8 T cells in ankylosing spondylitis. Trimming removed 3 bases from V and 5 bases from J, with 7 bases in between. Germline V gives CDR1 SGHRS, CDR2 YFSETQ. CDR3 length: 12 amino acids. Ten or more counts support this clonotype. The antigen is unknown. Points from the study as a whole: Earlier studies detected some motif variants in reactive arthritis synovial fluid and blood.

One entry per CDR3 protein results from TCRdb running MiXCR on the 5' RACE reads. The sample consists of 240,000 or so distinct CDR3 sequences, about 10% of them appearing once. The chain has TRBV5-1 and TRBJ2-3; D is possibly TRBD2 (6 bases). The sequence came from a male donor with ankylosing spondylitis or in good health (not recorded which). Sequencing was carried out using blood, either unsorted or a sorted T cell fraction (not recorded which). CDR3 sequence (DNA): TGCGCCAGCAGCTCGGGGGTAGATACGCAGTATTTT. This encodes CASSSGVDTQYF.